A selection of T cell receptor beta chains follows, all from one sample in a study of Tregs in tolerant kidney transplant recipients. Clones were read by immunoSEQ multiplex PCR, and TCRdb kept only the in-frame ones, dropping some. The sample lists fewer than 20,000 clones; 80% to 90% were seen once. Sequences were obtained from Tregs from blood. All receptors come from a human donor in good health. CDR3s include the opening cysteine and the closing phenylalanine or tryptophan. A D gene is named only where the DNA matches it firmly. Clone size appears in some rows only: once, few, many, or a class for an expanded clone.

V	J	size	D	DNA	CDR3
TRBV19	TRBJ1-5	NA	NA	TGTGCCAGTAGAGGGGGGGGGAGCAATCAGCCCCAGCATTTT	CASRGGGSNQPQHF
TRBV6-6	TRBJ2-2	few	NA	TGTGCCACCTGCCCCCGGGACACCGGGGAGCTGTTTTTT	CATCPRDTGELFF
TRBV6-5	TRBJ2-7	NA	TRBD2	TGTGCCAGCAGTTACGCGGGAGGGAGTCACGAGCAGTACTTC	CASSYAGGSHEQYF
TRBV9	TRBJ2-7	NA	TRBD1	TGTGCCAGCAGCGTAGGTGGGACAGGGGCCTACGAGCAGTACTTC	CASSVGGTGAYEQYF
TRBV30	TRBJ1-1	once	NA	TGTGCCTGGAGTGTACGGGTTGGGGTGACGAACACTGAAGCTTTCTTT	CAWSVRVGVTNTEAFF
TRBV5-5	TRBJ2-7	NA	TRBD1	TGTGCCAGCAGCTTGGGACAGGGCGTCTATTACGAGCAGTACTTC	CASSLGQGVYYEQYF
TRBV29-1	TRBJ2-1	NA	NA	TGCAGCGTTGAAGTAGGTTACAACAATGAGCAGTTCTTC	CSVEVGYNNEQFF
TRBV4-2	TRBJ2-5	few	NA	TGTGCCAGCAGCCGCGACCCCTTAGGATTCAGGGCGGAGGAGACCCAGTACTTC	CASSRDPLGFRAEETQYF
TRBV5-6	TRBJ2-7	NA	NA	TGTGCCAGCAGCACTCACAGGCTTGGGGAGCAGTACTTC	CASSTHRLGEQYF
TRBV28	TRBJ1-5	NA	NA	TGTGCCAGCAGTGTTGGAGGAGCGGTTCAGCCCCAGCATTTT	CASSVGGAVQPQHF
TRBV4-1	TRBJ2-1	NA	NA	TGCGCCAGCAGCCAACCGAGGGGGGGGGCCAGCTCCTACAATGAGCAGTTCTTC	CASSQPRGGASSYNEQFF
TRBV7-9	TRBJ1-2	few	NA	TGTGCCAGCAGAGAGCAGGGCTACACCTTC	CASREQGYTF
TRBV28	TRBJ1-3	NA	NA	TGTGCCAGCAGTTCTGACAAGACTGGAAACACCATATATTTT	CASSSDKTGNTIYF
TRBV7-6	TRBJ2-2	NA	TRBD2	TGTGCCAGCACCCCGGGGGGAGCGAACACCGGGGAGCTGTTTTTT	CASTPGGANTGELFF
TRBV18	TRBJ2-7	NA	NA	TGTGCCAGCTCACCCCCAGGGGGGGGATGGGACGAGCAGTACTTC	CASSPPGGGWDEQYF
TRBV2	TRBJ2-7	few	NA	TGTGCCACGAAGTGGGACATAGCCTACGAGCAGTACTTC	CATKWDIAYEQYF
TRBV19	TRBJ1-2	medium-sized	NA	TGTGCCAGTACTAAGGGACCTAGCCTAGGAGATGGCTACACCTTC	CASTKGPSLGDGYTF
TRBV19	TRBJ2-7	NA	TRBD1	TGTGCCAGTAGTATTCGGACAGGGGGCCTAAACGAGCAGTACTTC	CASSIRTGGLNEQYF
TRBV12-5	TRBJ2-3	NA	NA	TGTGCTAGTCTTGAAGGGGGAGCAGATACGCAGTATTTT	CASLEGGADTQYF
TRBV5-6	TRBJ2-7	once	NA	TGTGCCAGCAGCTCCTTTAATTACGAGCAGTACTTC	CASSSFNYEQYF
TRBV19	TRBJ2-3	NA	NA	TGTGCCAGTAGTATTACTAGTCATCGCACAGATACGCAGTATTTT	CASSITSHRTDTQYF
TRBV7-2	TRBJ2-2	few	TRBD2	TGTGCCAGCAGCTCCCTAGCGGGAACCGGGGAGCTGTTTTTT	CASSSLAGTGELFF
TRBV2	TRBJ1-1	NA	NA	TGTGCCAGCAGTGAAGTGGGGAACACTGAAGCTTTCTTT	CASSEVGNTEAFF
TRBV29-1	TRBJ2-7	NA	TRBD1	TGCAGCGTCCCTGACAGGGGGCGCCGGCAGTACTTC	CSVPDRGRRQYF
TRBV7-9	TRBJ2-3	NA	TRBD2	TGTGCCAGCAGCCTAAGCGGGGGAAGCACAGATACGCAGTATTTT	CASSLSGGSTDTQYF
TRBV5-4	TRBJ2-7	NA	TRBD1	TGTGCCAGCAGCCGACAGGGGTACGAGCAGTACTTC	CASSRQGYEQYF
TRBV6-1	TRBJ2-7	NA	TRBD1	TGTGCCAGCAGGACAGGGCCCTACGAGCAGTACTTC	CASRTGPYEQYF
TRBV28	TRBJ1-5	NA	NA	TGTGCCAGCAGTTTGGGGGGGGAGAACCAGCCCCAGCATTTT	CASSLGGENQPQHF
TRBV20-1	TRBJ1-1	NA	NA	TGCAGTGCTAGTCCGGACACTGAAGCTTTCTTT	CSASPDTEAFF
TRBV7-2	TRBJ1-6	NA	NA	TGTGCCGGCAGCTTAGACCCGTATAATTCACCCCTCCACTTT	CAGSLDPYNSPLHF
TRBV29-1	TRBJ2-7	once	NA	TGCAGCGTTGAGGACAGCTACGAGCAGTACTTC	CSVEDSYEQYF
TRBV7-2	TRBJ1-3	NA	NA	TGTGCCAGCAGCTTACAGGGTCTGGGAAATTCTGGAAACACCATATATTTT	CASSLQGLGNSGNTIYF
TRBV27	TRBJ1-1	NA	TRBD1	TGTGCCAGCAGTCCACGGGGACAGCGAGCTTTCTTT	CASSPRGQRAFF
TRBV11-2	TRBJ2-3	NA	TRBD2	TGTGCCAGCAGCTGGGGACTATCAGGGAGGGATACGCAGTATTTT	CASSWGLSGRDTQYF
TRBV7-9	TRBJ1-2	NA	NA	TGTGCCAGCGATGGGGGCGGAGGTAGCTATGGCTACACCTTC	CASDGGGGSYGYTF
TRBV2	TRBJ2-7	NA	NA	TGTGCCAGCAAGAGGAGCTCCTACGAGCAGTACTTC	CASKRSSYEQYF
TRBV19	TRBJ2-1	once	NA	TGTGCCAGTAGCCAAACCTACAATGAGCAGTTCTTC	CASSQTYNEQFF
TRBV6-5	TRBJ2-7	NA	NA	TGTGCCAGCAGTTACTCGTGGCTAGGCAAGCCCTACGAGCAGTACTTC	CASSYSWLGKPYEQYF
TRBV27	TRBJ1-1	NA	NA	TGTGCCAGCAGTTTTAGGAGGGCCTTAGGCGCTGAAGCTTTCTTT	CASSFRRALGAEAFF
TRBV15	TRBJ2-4	once	NA	TGTGCCACCATGAGTGGGACCCTAGCCAAAAACATTCAGTACTTC	CATMSGTLAKNIQYF
TRBV10-3	TRBJ2-7	few	NA	TGTGCCATCAGTGAGTCGCAGCGAACCTACGAGCAGTACTTC	CAISESQRTYEQYF
TRBV30	TRBJ1-5	once	TRBD1	TGTGCCTGGAGCTTTCGGACAGGGGTCGTTGGCAATCAGCCCCAGCATTTT	CAWSFRTGVVGNQPQHF
TRBV5-4	TRBJ2-2	NA	NA	TGTGCCAGCAGGGCAGGGATGAACACCGGGGAGCTGTTTTTT	CASRAGMNTGELFF
TRBV18	TRBJ2-7	NA	NA	TGTGCCAGCTCACCGCAGGGTTTCTACGAGCAGTACTTC	CASSPQGFYEQYF
TRBV5-6	TRBJ2-7	NA	NA	TGTGCCAGCAGCGGTACCGGGACATACTTCGCCGAGCAGTACTTC	CASSGTGTYFAEQYF
TRBV6-1	TRBJ1-1	NA	NA	TGTGCCACCTCCCTGGATCGAAACACTGAAGCTTTCTTT	CATSLDRNTEAFF
TRBV4-1	TRBJ1-1	once	NA	TGCGCCAGCAGCCAAGAAGCCGGGGCCCGCGCCACTGAAGCTTTCTTT	CASSQEAGARATEAFF
TRBV12-1	TRBJ2-5	NA	NA	TGTGCCAGCAGCTTTGACCTGGACCCGCAAGAGACCCAGTACTTC	CASSFDLDPQETQYF
TRBV6-5	TRBJ1-2	NA	NA	TGTGCCAGCATGGGGCAGCTAAAGCGTAATGGCTACACCTTC	CASMGQLKRNGYTF
TRBV12-5	TRBJ1-1	NA	NA	TGTGCTACTGGCAGAGTGGACACTGAAGCTTTCTTT	CATGRVDTEAFF
TRBV30	TRBJ2-7	NA	NA	TGTGCCTGGAGCCCCAGGGTCGGATACGAGCAGTACTTC	CAWSPRVGYEQYF
TRBV11-2	TRBJ2-7	NA	TRBD1	TGTGCCAGCAGCATCGGGACAGTTACTACCTACGAGCAGTACTTC	CASSIGTVTTYEQYF
TRBV12-5	TRBJ2-1	once	TRBD1	TGTGCTAGTGGCACGGACAGGGCGAATGAGCAGTTCTTC	CASGTDRANEQFF
TRBV6-5	TRBJ2-7	NA	NA	TGTGCCAGCAGTTTTAGTGGCGGGATCTACGAGCAGTACTTC	CASSFSGGIYEQYF
TRBV2	TRBJ2-5	few	NA	TGTGCCAGCAGTGAGGGACCGTGGGAGACCCAGTACTTC	CASSEGPWETQYF